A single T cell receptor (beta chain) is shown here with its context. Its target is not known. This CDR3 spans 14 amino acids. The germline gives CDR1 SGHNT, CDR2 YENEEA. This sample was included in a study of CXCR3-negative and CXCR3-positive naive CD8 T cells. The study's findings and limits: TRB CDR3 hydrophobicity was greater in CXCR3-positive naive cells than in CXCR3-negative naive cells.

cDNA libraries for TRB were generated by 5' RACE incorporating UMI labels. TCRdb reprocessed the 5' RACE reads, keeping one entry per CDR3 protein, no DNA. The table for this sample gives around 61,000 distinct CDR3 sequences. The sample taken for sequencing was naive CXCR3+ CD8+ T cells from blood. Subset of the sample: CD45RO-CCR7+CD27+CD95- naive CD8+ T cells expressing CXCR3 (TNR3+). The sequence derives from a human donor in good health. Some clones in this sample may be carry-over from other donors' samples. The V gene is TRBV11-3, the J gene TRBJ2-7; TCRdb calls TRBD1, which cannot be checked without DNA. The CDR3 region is CASSLPGANYEQYF.